This TCR beta chain is drawn from a study of cytomegalovirus exposure and HLA in healthy donors. Study-wide points: The authors confirmed in vitro that a few CMV-associated chains were specific for CMV antigens. TCR beta chains numbering some 160 were designated cytomegalovirus-associated. The tendency of first-cohort TCR clusters to co-occur in the approximately 120 validation repertoires was identified by a subsequent analysis. Cytomegalovirus status was reportedly diagnosed by the classifier with high sensitivity and specificity.

Method: immunoSEQ multiplex PCR; TCRdb's copy keeps in-frame clones and lacks some. The sample holds under 100,000 clones, approximately 96% seen once. As to this clone: Antigen: not known.

Germline-derived CDR1 and CDR2 are SGHRS and YFSETQ. The length of the CDR3 is 15 residues. The V end lost 3 bases, the J end lost 6 bases, and 19 bases lay between the germline ends. Sequencing was done on a sample of PBMCs. The chain combines TRBV5-1 with TRBJ2-7, with D maybe TRBD2 (6 bases). The receptor comes from a woman in her late teens or twenties in good health and CMV-seronegative. The CDR3 DNA sequence: TGCGCCAGCAGCTCCGGGACTCCCTCCCCGTTCGAGCAGTACTTC. This translates into CASSSGTPSPFEQYF.